This TCR beta chain was documented in a study of T cells after somatic rescue of genetic block. With V trimmed by 0 bases and J by 7 bases, 7 bases remained unmatched. This CDR3 has 15 amino acids. This clone is medium-sized within its sample. Assay: immunoSEQ multiplex PCR; the TCRdb copy retains only in-frame clones and omits some. The repertoire holds 70,000 or so clones, with about 90% as singletons. The chain couples TRBV23-1 to TRBJ2-5; TRBD1 aligns across 8 bases. TRBV23-1 is an ORF for which the function is uncertain. Sequenced material: peripheral blood mononuclear cells (PBMCs). This clonotype was obtained from a man aged 40-49 years. CDR3 protein: CASSQSLRGHGTQYF. CDR3 nucleotides: TGCGCCAGCAGTCAATCGCTCAGGGGGCATGGGACCCAGTACTTC.